These 12 T cell receptor beta chains share one sample of origin, sequenced in a study of OX40 agonist ivuxolimab in advanced cancers. Sequencing used immunoSEQ multiplex PCR; TCRdb keeps in-frame clones, though not all of them. The table has 45,000 or so clones, 75% to 90% seen once. Here the sequenced sample was CD4+ or CD8+ T cells sorted from blood, taken in a trial of the OX40 agonist ivuxolimab. The source is an adult with an advanced solid tumor such as melanoma, head and neck, liver or kidney cancer.

This clone was counted only a few times. At the DNA level, this CDR3 is encoded by other sequences in the same sample as well. The CDR3 bases are TGTGCCTGGAGTGTACGATCTGAAGCTTTCTTT. Its translation: CAWSVRSEAFF. V usage is TRBV30 and J usage is TRBJ1-1; the D is unclear. Deletions cut 0 bases from V and 6 bases from J, with 5 bases between. This CDR3 region has 11 residues. CDR1 is GTSNPN and CDR2 is SVGIG in the germline V gene (reference sequence).

CDR3 DNA: TGCGCCAGCAGTCGAAAATCGGGGACCTCTCCCTACAATGAGCAGTTCTTC. Amino acids: CASSRKSGTSPYNEQFF. This chain joins TRBV23-1 and TRBJ2-1; D may be TRBD1 or TRBD2 (5 bases each). TRBV23-1 is an ORF for which the function is uncertain. The germline V and J ends were trimmed by 4 bases and 2 bases, with 18 bases remaining between them. The CDR3 is made up of 17 amino acids.

The chain employs TRBV7-9 and TRBJ2-7; 11 bases agree with TRBD2. V shed 3 bases and J 5 bases; nucleotides not matched to a gene: 3. Germline CDR1 is SEHNR and CDR2 is FQNEAQ (reference sequence). This CDR3 comprises 14 residues. CDR3 coding DNA: TGTGCCAGCAGCTTTACTAGCGGGAGCCACGAGCAGTACTTC. This sequence encodes CASSFTSGSHEQYF.

The CDR3 DNA follows: TGTGCCAGCAGTTACGCTCTAGCGGGAGGACGTGAGCAGTACTTC. This translates into CASSYALAGGREQYF. The gene calls are TRBV6-5 and TRBJ2-7; TRBD2 matches at 11 bases. The CDR3 is made up of 15 amino acids. CDR1 and CDR2 from the germline V gene are MNHEY and SVGAGI. With 2 bases clipped from V and 7 bases from J, the junction kept 7 bases outside the gene matches.

The genes are TRBV5-1 and TRBJ2-5; TRBD2 agrees at 7 bases. Germline loops: CDR1 SGHRS, CDR2 YFSETQ. The CDR3 is 15 residues long. V shed 2 bases, J shed 0 bases, and the junction held 4 bases outside the gene matches. CDR3 loop: CASSFLAGDQETQYF. CDR3 sequence (DNA): TGCGCCAGCAGCTTCTTGGCGGGGGACCAAGAGACCCAGTACTTC.

Sample share makes this clone medium-sized. The rearrangement joins TRBV19 to TRBJ1-5; 9 nucleotides line up with TRBD1. CDR1 is LNHDA and CDR2 is SQIVND in the germline V gene (reference sequence). The J segment lost 7 bases and the V segment lost 7 bases, leaving 8 bases of the junction unmatched. This CDR3 has 14 amino acids. In nucleotides, the CDR3 is TGTGCCAGTACCACGGGGGGACAGGGACAGCCCCAGCATTTT. Its protein is CASTTGGQGQPQHF.

The table lists this clone with a few counts. The gene calls are TRBV2 and TRBJ1-6; D unresolved. Germline-derived CDR1 and CDR2 are SNHLY and FYNNEI. The V end lost 3 bases, the J end lost 9 bases, and 9 bases lay between the germline ends. This CDR3 contains 13 residues. The CDR3 bases are TGTGCCAGCAGTGATAGCCACCTTTCACCCCTCCACTTT. Its protein product is CASSDSHLSPLHF.

This clone came up a few times. The J gene is TRBJ2-4, the V gene TRBV10-2, with TRBD2 identical over 14 bases. The CDR3 covers 17 residues. Germline V gene sequence: CDR1 WSHSY, CDR2 SAAADI. The J segment lost 6 bases and the V segment lost 6 bases, leaving 10 bases of the junction unmatched. The CDR3 bases are TGCGCCAGCAGGTTTTCGGGACTAGCGGGAGAGGCAAACATTCAGTACTTC. This codes for CASRFSGLAGEANIQYF.

This chain links TRBV6-1 with TRBJ1-2, with unresolved D. The V end lost 6 bases, the J end lost 3 bases, and 14 bases lay between the germline ends. CDR3 length: 14 amino acids. Germline CDR1 is MNHNS and CDR2 is SASEGT. The CDR3 region has the DNA TGTGCCAGCAGCCCTGTCGGGGAGTACTATGGCTACACCTTC. Translating gives CASSPVGEYYGYTF.

The chain recombines TRBV5-4 with TRBJ2-3; possibly TRBD2 for D (6 bases). Trimming shortened V by 2 bases and J by 1 base, and 8 bases separated the two germline ends. The CDR3 is 14 amino acids. The germline CDR1 and CDR2 sequences are SGHNT and YYREEE (reference sequence). The CDR3 spells CASSLGTGTDTQYF. CDR3 sequence (DNA): TGTGCCAGCAGCTTAGGGACTGGCACAGATACGCAGTATTTT.

The rearrangement joins TRBV7-2 to TRBJ2-6, with D possibly TRBD2 on 6 matching bases. V lost 0 bases, J lost 0 bases, and 12 bases lay in between. Germline values: CDR1 SGHTA, CDR2 FQGNSA. This CDR3 region has 18 residues. The chain's CDR3 is CASSLAYLGSSGANVLTF. In DNA form, the CDR3 reads TGTGCCAGCAGCTTAGCGTATCTCGGGAGCTCTGGGGCCAACGTCCTGACTTTC.

The J gene is TRBJ1-1, the V gene TRBV6-6; no definite D call. Trimming removed 11 bases at V and 1 base at J, with 14 bases between. CDR1 is MNHNY, CDR2 SVGAGI, per germline (reference sequence). This CDR3 has 13 residues. This CDR3 reads CALSSSPNTEAFF. DNA of the CDR3: TGTGCCCTTTCTAGCAGCCCGAACACTGAAGCTTTCTTT.